The 14 T cell receptor delta chains below were found in one sample sequenced in a study of Vδ1+ human thymocytes. Study-level results: Highly polyclonal TRG and TRD repertoires with Gaussian CDR3 length distributions appeared in thymus.

Their cognate antigens are unknown. Extracted RNA was reverse transcribed into cDNA. CDR3 amplicons came from multiplex PCR with pooled V-gene forward and constant-region reverse primers. TCRdb redid clone calling on the multiplex PCR reads using CATT. The sample carries roughly 55,000 delta-chain clones, about 16% recorded once. The sample was Vdelta1+ gamma-delta thymocytes from the thymus. Subset indicated: FACS-sorted CD3+ TCRalphabeta- TCRVdelta1+ TCRVdelta2- thymocytes. These receptors were collected from a boy less than two years old who had congenital heart surgery.

The chain joins TRDV1 to TRDJ1; TRDD3 might be the D (6 bases). Per germline, CDR1 TSWWSYY and CDR2 QGS. V lost 5 bases and J 3 bases, leaving 28 bases between the germline ends. The CDR3 length is 19 residues. CDR3 nucleotide sequence: TGTGCTCTTGGGTCTCTCGGTCCTGGGGACCCCTTTTGGGCCGATAAACTCATCTTT. Its protein is CALGSLGPGDPFWADKLIF.

With respect to this clone: At one boundary the junction diverges from the germline segment, which might be a read error. The chain employs TRDV1 and TRDJ1; TRDD3 matches 12 bases. This CDR3 spans 21 amino acids. Per the germline V gene, CDR1 is TSWWSYY and CDR2 is QGS. The CDR3 here is CALGEWSYAGGYAPYTDRLIF. CDR3 in DNA: TGTGCTCTTGGGGAATGGTCTTACGCTGGGGGATACGCTCCGTACACCGATAGACTCATCTTT.

V is TRDV1 and J is TRDJ1; D ambiguous. The CDR3 is made up of 13 amino acids. Trimming took off 0 bases at V and 8 bases at J, with 10 bases between the two ends. The germline V gene has CDR1 TSWWSYY and CDR2 QGS. The CDR3: CALGELGFRKLIF. In nucleotides, the CDR3 is TGTGCTCTTGGGGAACTGGGCTTCAGGAAACTCATCTTT.

This clone was detected a few times. V gene TRDV1 combines with J gene TRDJ1, with D tentatively TRDD2 or TRDD3 (8 bases each). The CDR3 has 17 amino acids. V lost 4 bases and J lost 6, with 24 bases in between. Germline V lookup: CDR1 TSWWSYY, CDR2 QGS. The CDR3 region is CALGVTSYRYWGYKLIF. DNA of the CDR3: TGTGCTCTTGGGGTTACTTCCTACCGGTACTGGGGGTATAAACTCATCTTT.

This clone was seen a handful of times. The chain is built from TRDV1 and TRDJ1; the match to TRDD3 covers 10 bases. This CDR3 has 20 amino acids. The junction had 17 bases not matched to a gene; V was cut back by 4 bases and J by 0 bases. CDR1 and CDR2 (germline): TSWWSYY, QGS. CDR3 nucleotide sequence: TGTGCTCTTGGGGTTCCTAGGGGGATACGACGAGGGTCAAACACCGATAAACTCATCTTT. It yields the protein CALGVPRGIRRGSNTDKLIF.

This clone has a handful of counts. One end of the junction does not line up with germline, which may come from a read error. This rearrangement joins TRDV1 to TRDJ1, with D possibly matching TRDD3 (5 bases). CDR3 length: 18 amino acids. The germline CDR1 and CDR2 sequences are TSWWSYY and QGS. The CDR3 coding sequence is TGTGCTCTTGGGGAGATTATACGTATCTGGGATGACGCCGATAAGCTCATCTTT. Translated, it gives CALGEIIRIWDDADKLIF.

This sequence joins TRDV1 and TRDJ1; no definite D call. V lost 5 bases and J 0 bases, leaving 25 bases between the germline ends. The CDR3 contains 19 residues. Germline CDR1 and CDR2: TSWWSYY and QGS. The CDR3 sequence is CALGKADGSGISYTDKLIF. The CDR3 coding sequence is TGTGCTCTTGGGAAGGCAGACGGATCCGGTATTTCGTACACCGATAAACTCATCTTT.

The genes are TRDV1 and TRDJ1; 11 nucleotides agree with TRDD3. Trimming at V came to 2 bases and at J to 2 bases, leaving 22 bases not matched to a gene. Germline V CDR1 and CDR2: TSWWSYY, QGS. The CDR3 totals 22 residues. The CDR3 nucleotides read TGTGCTCTTGGGGAATTTTTGGCCCTGAACGACTGGGGGATAAGGGAGACCGATAAACTCATCTTT. Translating gives CALGEFLALNDWGIRETDKLIF.

The V call is TRDV1, the J call TRDJ1; 8 nucleotides line up with TRDD2. The CDR3 sequence is 21 residues long. Germline V lookup: CDR1 TSWWSYY, CDR2 QGS. V dropped 0 bases and J dropped 0; count of bases not matched to a gene: 18. CDR3 DNA sequence: TGTGCTCTTGGGGAACTAAATCCTTCCTATGTTCAATTGAGTTACACCGATAAACTCATCTTT. As protein: CALGELNPSYVQLSYTDKLIF.

The chain has TRDV1 and TRDJ1, with 13 nucleotides matching TRDD3. Per germline, CDR1 TSWWSYY and CDR2 QGS. The CDR3 is made up of 18 amino acids. V lost 2 bases and J lost 8; bases outside the gene matches: 14. CDR3 nucleotides: TGTGCTCTTGGGGAATTCCTCGATGGTACTGGGGGATACGCGAAACTCATCTTT. It translates to CALGEFLDGTGGYAKLIF.

This clone has a handful of counts. This rearrangement joins TRDV1 to TRDJ1; D may be TRDD3 (7 bases). Trimming took 5 bases from V and 0 from J, leaving 25 bases between them. This CDR3 spans 19 amino acids. Germline V gene sequence: CDR1 TSWWSYY, CDR2 QGS. CDR3 sequence reads: CALGTRKSYVGGYTDKLIF. CDR3 sequence (DNA): TGTGCTCTTGGGACCCGAAAATCCTACGTCGGGGGATACACCGATAAACTCATCTTT.

The rearrangement links TRDV1 to TRDJ1; 11 bases are shared with TRDD3. V shed 1 base, J shed 10 bases, and the junction held 17 bases outside the gene matches. In germline, CDR1 is TSWWSYY, CDR2 QGS. The CDR3 contains 18 residues. This chain's CDR3 is CALGEPPTGLGDRIGLIF. The CDR3 DNA follows: TGTGCTCTTGGGGAACCTCCCACAGGACTGGGGGATAGAATAGGACTCATCTTT.

This clone has more than one count but fewer than ten. This chain uses TRDV1 with TRDJ1, with TRDD3 matching over 9 bases. Germline CDR1 reads TSWWSYY; CDR2 reads QGS. J was trimmed by 4 bases and V by 4 bases; bases with no gene match: 10. This CDR3 is built from 16 residues. In DNA form, the CDR3 reads TGTGCTCTTGGGGTGAGGTTCCTACTGGGGGACGATAAACTCATCTTT. Translation: CALGVRFLLGDDKLIF.

The chain carries TRDV1 and TRDJ1; 7 positions match TRDD3. The CDR3 runs 19 residues. The germline V gene encodes CDR1 TSWWSYY and CDR2 QGS. V lost 1 base and J lost 4; bases outside the gene matches: 18. The CDR3 sequence is CALGEPPRGRQWGYDKLIF. The CDR3, as DNA: TGTGCTCTTGGGGAACCTCCCCGAGGACGGCAATGGGGATACGATAAACTCATCTTT.